These 13 T cell receptor beta chains share one sample of origin, sequenced in a study of T cell changes during pregnancy in multiple sclerosis. Assay: immunoSEQ multiplex PCR; the TCRdb copy retains only in-frame clones and omits some. The table records approximately 60,000 clones, around 93% of them present only once. The specimen was peripheral blood, collected after pregnancy. The receptors here all came from a female donor in good health, enrolled as a control in a pregnancy study.

The chain uses TRBV7-3 and TRBJ1-5; a possible D gene is TRBD1 (5 bases). Germline V gene sequence: CDR1 SGHTA, CDR2 FQGTGA. This CDR3 comprises 14 residues. Trimming left V 7 bases short and J 0 bases short, with 10 bases between. The CDR3 region is CASTQGNSNQPQHF. CDR3 coding DNA: TGTGCCAGCACCCAGGGAAATAGCAATCAGCCCCAGCATTTT.

The chain links TRBV7-2 to TRBJ2-1; D is uncertain. CDR1 SGHTA and CDR2 FQGNSA come from the germline V gene. The CDR3 runs to 13 residues. The germline V and J ends were trimmed by 1 base and 4 bases, with 5 bases remaining between them. DNA for the CDR3: TGTGCCAGCAGCTTAGGAGATTACAATGAGCAGTTCTTC. Its translation is CASSLGDYNEQFF.

The J gene is TRBJ1-5, the V gene TRBV7-6, with D perhaps TRBD1 (5 bases). The V gene's germline CDR1 is SGHVS and CDR2 FNYEAQ. With 5 bases removed from V and 6 bases from J, the gap between germline ends came to 17 bases. This CDR3 region has 15 residues. The CDR3 loop is CASSRGTGRVQPQHF. The CDR3 nucleotides read TGTGCCAGCAGCCGCGGGACGGGGAGGGTTCAGCCCCAGCATTTT.

The chain uses TRBV5-1 and TRBJ2-5; TRBD2 matches at 8 bases. Per germline, CDR1 SGHRS and CDR2 YFSETQ. J gave up 1 base and V 4 bases, and 6 bases lay outside the gene matches. There are 15 residues in the CDR3. CDR3 sequence reads: CASSGGGNLQETQYF. The DNA for the CDR3 is TGCGCCAGCAGCGGCGGGGGGAACCTCCAAGAGACCCAGTACTTC.

The gene calls are TRBV7-8 and TRBJ2-3, with 8 positions matching TRBD2. V lost 1 base, J lost 5 bases, and 8 bases stayed unmatched. The CDR3 is made up of 16 amino acids. CDR1 is SGHVS, CDR2 FQNEAQ, per germline. The DNA of the CDR3 is TGTGCCAGCAGCTTAGTACGCGGGGGGCTTGAAGATACGCAGTATTTT. Amino acids: CASSLVRGGLEDTQYF.

The chain carries TRBV6-5 and TRBJ1-1; 7 positions match TRBD1. Looked up from germline, CDR1 is MNHEY and CDR2 is SVGAGI. The ends lost 5 bases at V and 5 bases at J; junction bases unmatched: 8. The CDR3 extends over 14 amino acids. DNA for the CDR3: TGTGCCAGCAGTCCCCGACAGGGAAGGACTGAAGCTTTCTTT. Amino acid sequence: CASSPRQGRTEAFF.

The chain recombines TRBV9 with TRBJ2-3; 8 positions agree with TRBD2. This CDR3 contains 16 residues. Trimming took 4 bases from V and 4 from J; bases not matched to a gene: 11. Germline V gene lookup returns CDR1 SGDLS and CDR2 YYNGEE. Written as DNA, the CDR3 is TGTGCCAGCAGCCCCGGGGGGGGTTTAGGAGCAGATACGCAGTATTTT. It translates to CASSPGGGLGADTQYF.

V and J are TRBV5-5 and TRBJ2-7, with 7 bases that match TRBD1. Germline V gene lookup returns CDR1 SGHKS and CDR2 YYEKEE (reference sequence). The CDR3 has 14 residues. Trimming cost V 4 bases and J 2 bases; bases outside gene matches: 6. In DNA form, the CDR3 reads TGTGCCAGCAGCCTTGGGACAGCCACCTACGAGCAGTACTTC. Protein sequence: CASSLGTATYEQYF.

V gene TRBV28 combines with J gene TRBJ1-1; D unclear. CDR3 length: 15 residues. V lost 3 bases and J 1 base, leaving 12 bases between the germline ends. Germline V gene lookup returns CDR1 MDHEN and CDR2 SYDVKM. Here the CDR3 reads CASSFRRSRNTEAFF. In nucleotides, the CDR3 is TGTGCCAGCAGTTTCCGAAGGAGTCGGAACACTGAAGCTTTCTTT.

This clone was observed once. The genes are TRBV28 and TRBJ2-3, with D tentatively TRBD2 (6 bases). V lost 8 bases, J lost 4 bases, and 10 bases lay in between. Per germline, CDR1 MDHEN and CDR2 SYDVKM. There are 12 residues in the CDR3. The DNA for the CDR3 is TGTGCCAGCGGAGGAGGGGCAGATACGCAGTATTTT. Its translation: CASGGGADTQYF.

This sequence joins TRBV14 and TRBJ1-1; D call uncertain. V lost 4 bases and J 3 bases, leaving 3 bases between the germline ends. Germline CDR1 reads SGHDN; CDR2 reads FVKESK. This CDR3 is 11 amino acids long. CDR3 in amino acids: CASSPYTEAFF. The CDR3 coding sequence is TGTGCCAGCAGCCCTTACACTGAAGCTTTCTTT.

This chain uses TRBV7-2 with TRBJ1-2, with D hard to call. The CDR3 has 15 residues. V lost 1 base to trimming and J lost 7 bases, with 16 bases between them. Germline V gives CDR1 SGHTA, CDR2 FQGNSA. The CDR3 DNA sequence: TGTGCCAGCAGCTTAGGGATTAACTTCGAGGGTGGCTACACCTTC. This sequence encodes CASSLGINFEGGYTF.

This rearrangement joins TRBV12-5 to TRBJ1-1, with D unresolved. The CDR3 runs to 13 residues. The V gene lost 5 bases and the J gene lost 1 base, with 8 bases spanning the gap. Per germline, CDR1 LGHNT and CDR2 FRNRAP. The CDR3 DNA is TGTGCTAGTGGTCCCGACTGGAACACTGAAGCTTTCTTT. This encodes CASGPDWNTEAFF.